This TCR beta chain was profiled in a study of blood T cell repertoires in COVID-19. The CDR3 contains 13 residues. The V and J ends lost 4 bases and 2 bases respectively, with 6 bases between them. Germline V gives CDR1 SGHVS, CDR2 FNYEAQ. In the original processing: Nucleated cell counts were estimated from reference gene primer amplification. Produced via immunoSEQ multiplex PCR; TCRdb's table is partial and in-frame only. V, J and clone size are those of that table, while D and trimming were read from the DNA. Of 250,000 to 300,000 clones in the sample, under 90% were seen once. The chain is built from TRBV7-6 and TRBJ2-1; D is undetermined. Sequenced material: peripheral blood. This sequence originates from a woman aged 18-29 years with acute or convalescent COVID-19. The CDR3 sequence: CASSSTTYNEQFF. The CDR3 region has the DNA TGTGCCAGCAGCTCTACTACCTACAATGAGCAGTTCTTC.